Listed below are T cell receptor beta chains from one sample, sequenced in a study of cytomegalovirus exposure and HLA in healthy donors. Using immunoSEQ multiplex PCR, the repertoire was profiled, and TCRdb retains in-frame clones only, with some absent. The table includes around 200,000 clones, roughly 80% detected once. Sequencing was performed on PBMCs. The receptors were sampled from a girl aged 2 to 10 in good health and CMV-seronegative. The CDR3 runs from the conserved cysteine through the conserved F or W. The order of the fields is D gene, J gene, V gene, clone size, CDR3 DNA, CDR3 protein. A D gene is named only where the DNA matches it firmly. Some rows have no size entry. The others give once, few or many, or a class for an expanded clone.

>TRBD1|TRBJ2-7|TRBV11-2|NA
TGTGCCAGCACCGGACAGGGATTCTACGAGCAGTACTTC
CASTGQGFYEQYF
>NA|TRBJ1-3|TRBV6-6|NA
TGTGCCAGCAGCCGAGTTCGAAGCTCTGGAAACACCATATATTTT
CASSRVRSSGNTIYF
>TRBD1|TRBJ2-7|TRBV4-1|NA
TGCGCCAGCAGCCCGAATTACAGGGGCTACGAGCAGTACTTC
CASSPNYRGYEQYF
>NA|TRBJ2-5|TRBV5-1|once
TGCGCCAGCAGCTCTTTCTCCCAGCAGGGAAAAGAGACCCAGTACTTC
CASSSFSQQGKETQYF
>NA|TRBJ1-3|TRBV14|few
TGTGCCAGCAGCCCAAACAGGGTCCTCTCTGGAAACACCATATATTTT
CASSPNRVLSGNTIYF
>NA|TRBJ1-6|TRBV5-4|once
TGTGCCAGCAGCACGCCGGGACAAAATTCACCCCTCCACTTT
CASSTPGQNSPLHF
>TRBD1|TRBJ1-1|TRBV4-1|NA
TGCGCCAGCAGCCTAACTTCAGGGGGATCTGAAGCTTTCTTT
CASSLTSGGSEAFF
>NA|TRBJ2-2|TRBV5-5|NA
TGTGCCAGCAGCTTGTCGGCCGGGGAGCTGTTTTTT
CASSLSAGELFF
>TRBD2|TRBJ2-7|TRBV7-9|once
TGTGCCAGCAGCACCACTAGCGGGGGTAGCTCCTACGAGCAGTACTTC
CASSTTSGGSSYEQYF
>TRBD2|TRBJ2-7|TRBV10-3|NA
TGTGCCATCACCCGGACTAGCGGGACCTACGAGCAGTACTTC
CAITRTSGTYEQYF
>TRBD2|TRBJ2-7|TRBV27|NA
TGTGCCAGCAGTTCGACCAAGGGACTAGCGGGAGGGTTGACCCCCTACGAGCAGTACTTC
CASSSTKGLAGGLTPYEQYF
>TRBD1|TRBJ1-1|TRBV19|NA
TGTGCCAGTAGTATTCCAGGACAGGGGATTACTGAAGCTTTCTTT
CASSIPGQGITEAFF
>TRBD1|TRBJ2-4|TRBV5-4|NA
TGTGCCAGCAGCAAACAGGGGGCCCGAGCCAAAAACATTCAGTACTTC
CASSKQGARAKNIQYF
>NA|TRBJ1-1|TRBV30|NA
TGTGCCTGGAACAGGGTTAACACTGAAGCTTTCTTT
CAWNRVNTEAFF
>NA|TRBJ1-1|TRBV30|once
TGTGCCTGGAGTGTAGCAGGTCGTCGGTTAATCTCTGAAGCTTTCTTT
CAWSVAGRRLISEAFF
>TRBD1|TRBJ2-1|TRBV6-1|NA
TGTGCCAGCAGACGAGACAGGGGGTTTAACAATGAGCAGTTCTTC
CASRRDRGFNNEQFF
>NA|TRBJ2-1|TRBV7-3|NA
TGTGCCAGCAGCTTAAGTCCCGGGACATTTGGGCAGTTCTTC
CASSLSPGTFGQFF
>TRBD1|TRBJ2-2|TRBV6-1|NA
TGTGCCAGCAGTTCACAGGGGGAAAGCACCGGGGAGCTGTTTTTT
CASSSQGESTGELFF
>NA|TRBJ1-3|TRBV7-9|NA
TGTGCCAGCAGCTTAGCAGTAGACACCATATATTTT
CASSLAVDTIYF
>NA|TRBJ2-1|TRBV1|NA
TGCACCAGCAGCGCCCGGACAGTCTCTACGTACAATGAGCAGTTCTTC
CTSSARTVSTYNEQFF
>NA|TRBJ1-6|TRBV5-4|NA
TGTGCCAGCAGGACGGACAGCTATTCACCCCTCCACTTT
CASRTDSYSPLHF
>NA|TRBJ2-1|TRBV29-1|NA
TGCAGCGTTGATGGGATTAGCGGAGTATACAATGAGCAGTTCTTC
CSVDGISGVYNEQFF
>NA|TRBJ2-2|TRBV27|NA
TGTGCCAGCAGTTTTACCCCCGGGGGGGAGCTGTTTTTT
CASSFTPGGELFF
>TRBD2|TRBJ2-1|TRBV5-4|NA
TGTGCCAGCAGCTTGACTAGCGGGAATGAGCAGTTCTTC
CASSLTSGNEQFF
>TRBD1|TRBJ1-2|TRBV9|NA
TGTGCCAGCAGCACCGGGACAGGGGGCGGCTACACCTTC
CASSTGTGGGYTF
>TRBD2|TRBJ2-2|TRBV7-9|NA
TGTGCCAGCAGTCCCGGACTAGCGGGGCACACCGGGGAGCTGTTTTTT
CASSPGLAGHTGELFF